Below, 2 T cell receptor beta chains from the same sample are listed, as sequenced in a study of T cell responses to AZD1222 COVID-19 vaccine. Assay used: immunoSEQ multiplex PCR; TCRdb lists only in-frame clones, some missing. The table records over 55,000 clones, over 60% of them present only once. Sequences were derived from peripheral blood, sampled 28 days after the second AZD1222 dose. These receptors were obtained from an adult who received the AZD1222 COVID-19 vaccine.

The chain recombines TRBV3-1 (or the pseudogene TRBV3-2) with TRBJ2-3, with unresolved D. The germline V gene has CDR1 LGHDT and CDR2 YNNKEL (reference sequence). This CDR3 contains 13 residues. The germline V and J ends were trimmed by 2 bases and 6 bases, with 9 bases remaining between them. The CDR3 nucleotides are TGTGCCAGCAGCCAATTTACGGCCGATACGCAGTATTTT. Protein sequence: CASSQFTADTQYF.

This chain uses TRBV7-9 with TRBJ1-1; the match to TRBD1 covers 8 bases. Germline CDR1 is SEHNR and CDR2 is FQNEAQ (reference sequence). The CDR3 runs 13 residues. The CDR3 protein is CVGRGQVNTEAFF. Here the CDR3 DNA reads TGTGTCGGACGGGGACAGGTGAACACTGAAGCTTTCTTT.